The 17 T cell receptor beta chains in this list originate from one sample, sequenced in a study of memory CD4+ T cells and cytomegalovirus serostatus. The sort gate was single viable CD3+CD4+CD8-CD45RO+ cells for memory CD4+ T cells. TCRdb keeps only in-frame clones here, not all; method: immunoSEQ multiplex PCR. The data contain some 45,000 clones, around 70% of them singletons. The sample was memory CD4+ T cells from blood. The receptors were gathered from an adult in good health and CMV-seropositive.

V is TRBV5-1 and J is TRBJ2-3; 7 positions match TRBD2. J was trimmed by 8 bases and V by 4 bases; bases with no gene match: 10. The CDR3 sequence is 14 residues long. Germline values: CDR1 SGHRS, CDR2 YFSETQ. CDR3 residues: CASSPGTTRGTQYF. The CDR3 region has the DNA TGCGCCAGCAGCCCAGGGACTACCCGAGGTACGCAGTATTTT.

The J gene is TRBJ2-7, the V gene TRBV7-6, with a weak D call TRBD1 (5 bases). Trimming cost V 1 base and J 2 bases, with 12 bases left between them. Germline V gene sequence: CDR1 SGHVS, CDR2 FNYEAQ. CDR3 length: 15 amino acids. CDR3 coding DNA: TGTGCCAGCAGCTTAGGGACACACAAACCCTACGAGCAGTACTTC. As protein: CASSLGTHKPYEQYF.

The chain combines TRBV2 with TRBJ2-1; 7 bases agree with TRBD1. The J segment lost 6 bases and the V segment lost 5 bases, leaving 4 bases of the junction unmatched. The V gene's germline CDR1 is SNHLY and CDR2 FYNNEI. This CDR3 comprises 13 residues. CDR3 in amino acids: CASSLTGSNEQFF. DNA for the CDR3: TGTGCCAGCAGTCTGACAGGGTCCAATGAGCAGTTCTTC.

The J gene is TRBJ1-2, the V gene TRBV27, with D possibly matching TRBD1 (6 bases). This CDR3 region has 15 residues. Germline V gene lookup returns CDR1 MNHEY and CDR2 SMNVEV (reference sequence). V was cut by 5 bases and J by 2 bases, with 15 bases left in between. The DNA of the CDR3 is TGTGCCAGCAGTCCCTTAACCCAGGGGAACTATGGCTACACCTTC. Translation gives CASSPLTQGNYGYTF.

Only a few counts were recorded for this clone. The rearrangement uses TRBV4-1 and TRBJ1-2; D unresolved. This CDR3 has 16 amino acids. V lost 4 bases to trimming and J lost 3 bases, with 18 bases between them. CDR1 is MGHRA, CDR2 YSYEKL, per germline. CDR3 DNA sequence: TGCGCCAGCAGCCCCCCCCAATGGCGGCAAGACTATGGCTACACCTTC. Encoded protein: CASSPPQWRQDYGYTF.

The CDR3 nucleotides are TGTGCCAGCGGCTACAGGGGAGGCAATCAGCCCCAGCATTTT. Protein: CASGYRGGNQPQHF. V gene TRBV6-1 combines with J gene TRBJ1-5; 7 bases are a match to TRBD1. This CDR3 is 14 amino acids long. J gave up 2 bases and V 8 bases, and 6 bases lay outside the gene matches. From germline, CDR1 is MNHNS and CDR2 SASEGT.

The chain recombines TRBV5-6 with TRBJ2-1, with D possibly TRBD1 on 5 matching bases. The V gene lost 4 bases and the J gene lost 6 bases, with 11 bases spanning the gap. The CDR3 has 13 residues. CDR1 SGHDT and CDR2 YYEEEE come from the germline V gene. CDR3 coding DNA: TGTGCCAGCAGCCACACAGGTTCCAATGAGCAGTTCTTC. Translation: CASSHTGSNEQFF.

This sequence joins TRBV10-3 and TRBJ2-6; possibly TRBD2 for D (5 bases). The length of the CDR3 is 16 residues. V was pared by 4 bases and J by 0 bases, with 10 bases between. Germline assignment: CDR1 ENHRY and CDR2 SYGVKD. CDR3 amino acids: CAISAGLASGANVLTF. The CDR3 region has the DNA TGTGCCATCAGTGCGGGGTTGGCCTCTGGGGCCAACGTCCTGACTTTC.

The chain couples TRBV5-1 to TRBJ2-6; 7 bases line up with TRBD1. The CDR3 contains 19 residues. CDR1 SGHRS and CDR2 YFSETQ come from the germline V gene. V trimming: 4 bases; J trimming: 1 base; junction bases outside the gene matches: 14. The DNA of the CDR3 is TGCGCCAGCAGCGCGAGATCCGGGACAGTTCGATCTGGGGCCAACGTCCTGACTTTC. It translates to CASSARSGTVRSGANVLTF. Filled out from reference TRBV5-1 and TRBJ2-6, the complete variable domain reads KAGVTQTPRYLIKTRGQQVTLSCSPISGHRSVSWYQQTPGQGLQFLFEYFSETQRNKGNFPGRFSGRQFSNSRSEMNVSTLELGDSALYLCASSARSGTVRSGANVLTFGAGSRLTVL.

J is TRBJ2-7 and V is TRBV21-1; the D call TRBD1 from the table was never checked on the DNA. TRBV21-1 is noted as a pseudogene. This CDR3 contains 13 residues. For the CDR3, the DNA is TGTGCCACCGAGGGACAGAGGTTCGACGAGCAGTACTTC. Its protein is CATEGQRFDEQYF.

This clone has only one observation. V usage is TRBV11-2 and J usage is TRBJ1-1; TRBD1 is a possible D gene (5 bases). Germline CDR1 reads SGHAT; CDR2 reads FQNNGV. The CDR3 extends over 15 amino acids. The V and J ends lost 5 bases and 5 bases respectively, with 18 bases between them. CDR3 nucleotides: TGTGCCAGCAGCCGCAATCCCGGGGGTACGACTGAAGCTTTCTTT. Its protein product is CASSRNPGGTTEAFF.

The gene calls are TRBV4-2 and TRBJ1-6; 9 nucleotides line up with TRBD1. This CDR3 region has 15 residues. V was pared by 4 bases and J by 8 bases, with 6 bases of the junction left unmatched. Per germline, CDR1 LGHNA and CDR2 YNFKEQ. CDR3 in amino acids: CASSPAGQGDSPLHF. CDR3 DNA sequence: TGTGCCAGCAGCCCCGCGGGACAGGGTGATTCACCCCTCCACTTT.

The chain couples TRBV7-8 to TRBJ2-5; TRBD2 aligns across 8 bases. This CDR3 is 14 amino acids long. Unmatched junction bases numbered 3, after V lost 1 base and J lost 5 bases. Germline V gene sequence: CDR1 SGHVS, CDR2 FQNEAQ. In DNA, the CDR3 is TGTGCCAGCAGCTTAGAGTCTAGCGGGGAGACCCAGTACTTC. Translation gives CASSLESSGETQYF.

This clone showed up just a few times. V usage is TRBV15 and J usage is TRBJ2-5; 9 positions agree with TRBD2. This CDR3 region has 14 residues. The trim removed 6 bases at V and 5 bases at J, leaving 7 bases unmatched. Germline CDR1 and CDR2: LNHNV and YYDKDF (reference sequence). CDR3 nucleotides: TGTGCCACCAGTGGCGGGGGGGCCATGGAGACCCAGTACTTC. Its translation: CATSGGGAMETQYF.

The rearrangement uses TRBV19 and TRBJ2-5; 11 positions match TRBD2. The V and J ends lost 5 bases and 4 bases, in that order; junction bases with no gene match: 6. Germline V gene sequence: CDR1 LNHDA, CDR2 SQIVND (reference sequence). This CDR3 has 15 amino acids. The DNA for the CDR3 is TGTGCCAGTAGTTTAACCGGGACTAGCGGAGAGACCCAGTACTTC. It is translated as CASSLTGTSGETQYF.

This clone has just one count. The V gene is TRBV5-1, the J gene TRBJ2-3; 11 bases are shared with TRBD2. The ends lost 4 bases at V and 1 base at J; junction bases unmatched: 2. The CDR3 has 15 residues. CDR1 is SGHRS and CDR2 is YFSETQ in the germline V gene. The CDR3 sequence is CASSPGLAGTDTQYF. The DNA of the CDR3 is TGCGCCAGCAGCCCGGGACTAGCGGGCACAGATACGCAGTATTTT.

The CDR3, as DNA: TGTGCCAGCAGACTAGCGGGGCGCACCGGGGAGCTGTTTTTT. It specifies CASRLAGRTGELFF. This chain connects TRBV7-2 to TRBJ2-2, with TRBD2 matching 10 bases. Germline V gene lookup returns CDR1 SGHTA and CDR2 FQGNSA. V shed 6 bases, J shed 4 bases, and the junction held 2 bases outside the gene matches. This CDR3 spans 14 amino acids.